This T cell receptor beta chain was documented in a study of shared clonotypes between healthy human individuals. Germline V gives CDR1 SGDLS, CDR2 YYNGEE. This CDR3 has 16 amino acids. V was pared by 4 bases and J by 6 bases, with 5 bases of the junction left unmatched. Here immunoSEQ multiplex PCR was the method, and the copy in TCRdb shows in-frame clones only, minus some. The sample records approximately 1,500,000 clones, approximately 96% being singletons. Sequenced: naive CD4+ T cells sorted from blood. Subset indicated: CD45RA+ positively selected. The chain employs TRBV9 and TRBJ2-2; 14 bases are shared with TRBD2. The clonotype comes from a man younger than 40 in good health. The CDR3 protein is CASSPPGLAGAGELFF. The CDR3 DNA is TGTGCCAGCAGCCCGCCGGGACTAGCGGGGGCCGGGGAGCTGTTTTTT.